A selection of T cell receptor beta chains follows, all from one sample in a study of blood T cell repertoires in COVID-19. Sequencing used immunoSEQ multiplex PCR; TCRdb keeps in-frame clones, though not all of them. The table records a few hundred thousand clones, 70% to 90% of them present only once. The sequenced sample was peripheral blood. The receptors here all came from a woman between 50 and 59 years old with COVID-19, enrolled during active disease. CDR3s include the opening cysteine and the closing phenylalanine or tryptophan. D genes are given only for firm matches.

d_call	v_call	j_call	cdr3_aa
TRBD2	TRBV9	TRBJ2-5	CASSAPTSLETQYF
TRBD1	TRBV3-1/TRBV3-2	TRBJ1-6	CASSQGGTGGNSPLHF
NA	TRBV30	TRBJ2-2	CAWGRGGGTGELFF
TRBD2	TRBV18	TRBJ2-3	CASSSQVSGADTQYF
NA	TRBV29-1	TRBJ1-2	CSVETDTNYGYTF
TRBD2	TRBV9	TRBJ2-7	CASSVGSGGDEQYF
NA	TRBV6-1	TRBJ2-7	CASSERTSYEQYF
NA	TRBV5-1	TRBJ1-1	CASSLLQGRNTEAFF
TRBD2	TRBV3-1/TRBV3-2	TRBJ2-5	CASSQGTSGGAETQYF
NA	TRBV19	TRBJ2-3	CASSILGGDTQYF
NA	TRBV24-1	TRBJ2-3	CATSDHDSTSTDTQYF
TRBD1	TRBV5-6	TRBJ2-3	CASSLGDSPPSSTDTQYF
NA	TRBV28	TRBJ2-3	CASTLEGTQYF
NA	TRBV7-9	TRBJ1-2	CASSLATAGYTF
TRBD2	TRBV5-1	TRBJ2-3	CASSLTSGPTDTQYF
TRBD2	TRBV11-2	TRBJ2-1	CASIPIPGGGRDEQFF
TRBD2	TRBV7-3	TRBJ2-3	CASSQGLAGTDTQYF
NA	TRBV6-5	TRBJ2-7	CASSPTSYEQYF
NA	TRBV5-1	TRBJ2-5	CASKIDGYQETQYF
TRBD1	TRBV7-6	TRBJ1-2	CASSPSTGYGYTF